This T cell receptor beta chain comes out of a study of cytomegalovirus exposure and HLA in healthy donors. Germline values: CDR1 WNHNN, CDR2 SYGVQD (reference sequence). The CDR3 is made up of 14 amino acids. Trimming removed 3 bases from V and 4 bases from J, with 7 bases in between. Primers for the PCR totalled 60 Vbeta and 13 Jbeta. TCRdb keeps only in-frame clones here, not all; method: immunoSEQ multiplex PCR. The sample holds some 120,000 clones, 70% to 80% seen once. This clone was counted a single time. Sequencing was carried out using PBMCs. The origin of this receptor is a man in his forties or fifties in good health and CMV-seropositive. This chain uses TRBV10-1 with TRBJ2-6; tentatively, D is TRBD2 (5 bases). CDR3: CASSEGSGANVLTF. CDR3 coding DNA: TGCGCCAGCAGTGAAGGGAGCGGGGCCAACGTCCTGACTTTC.